This is a list of T cell receptor beta chains from one sample in a study of OX40 agonist ivuxolimab in advanced cancers. Some clones are missing from TCRdb's copy, which holds only in-frame ones; the method was immunoSEQ multiplex PCR. The sample includes some 60,000 clones, more than 80% seen only once; the top ten take 14%. Sequenced material: CD4+ or CD8+ T cells sorted from blood, taken in a trial of the OX40 agonist ivuxolimab. These receptors originate from an adult with an advanced solid tumor such as melanoma, head and neck, liver or kidney cancer. The CDR3 runs from the conserved cysteine through the conserved F or W. Fields, in order: J gene, D gene, CDR3 length, V gene, CDR3 DNA, CDR3 protein. A D gene is named only where the DNA matches it firmly.

j_gene: TRBJ1-4; d_gene: -; len: 13; v_gene: TRBV6-1; CDR3nt: TGTGCCAGCAGTGATCTTGGGGTGGAAAAACTGTTTTTT; CDR3aa: CASSDLGVEKLFF
j_gene: TRBJ2-3; d_gene: -; len: 15; v_gene: TRBV21-1; CDR3nt: TGTGCCAGCAGCACCTGGACAGGGTGTTTCGATACGCAGTATTTT; CDR3aa: CASSTWTGCFDTQYF
j_gene: TRBJ2-7; d_gene: -; len: 11; v_gene: TRBV7-2; CDR3nt: TGTGCCAGCACCTCTGGCAACGAGCAGTACTTC; CDR3aa: CASTSGNEQYF
j_gene: TRBJ1-6; d_gene: -; len: 15; v_gene: TRBV6-1; CDR3nt: TGTGCCAGCAGTGAAGTTCTGGGGGCTCGTTCACCCCTCCACTTT; CDR3aa: CASSEVLGARSPLHF
j_gene: TRBJ2-2; d_gene: TRBD2; len: 14; v_gene: TRBV7-3; CDR3nt: TGTGCCAGCAGCTTAACCGGGGAGGGCGGGGAGCTGTTTTTT; CDR3aa: CASSLTGEGGELFF
j_gene: TRBJ1-2; d_gene: -; len: 18; v_gene: TRBV2; CDR3nt: TGTGCCCGCGGAGATGGCCGTACTGGGGGGGGCGGGGACTATGGCTACACCTTC; CDR3aa: CARGDGRTGGGGDYGYTF
j_gene: TRBJ2-2; d_gene: TRBD1; len: 12; v_gene: TRBV19; CDR3nt: TGTGCCAGCCAGGGGGACACCGGGGAGCTGTTTTTT; CDR3aa: CASQGDTGELFF
j_gene: TRBJ2-7; d_gene: TRBD2; len: 16; v_gene: TRBV4-2; CDR3nt: TGTGCCAGCAGCCAAGAAGCTAGCGGGAGCTCCTACGAGCAGTACTTC; CDR3aa: CASSQEASGSSYEQYF
j_gene: TRBJ2-1; d_gene: TRBD1; len: 14; v_gene: TRBV9; CDR3nt: TGTGCCAGCAGCGAGACAGGGTTCCACAATGAGCAGTTCTTC; CDR3aa: CASSETGFHNEQFF
j_gene: TRBJ1-2; d_gene: -; len: 12; v_gene: TRBV5-6; CDR3nt: TGTGCCAGCAGCCGGGGTAGCTATGGCTACACCTTC; CDR3aa: CASSRGSYGYTF
j_gene: TRBJ2-5; d_gene: -; len: 10; v_gene: TRBV20-1; CDR3nt: TGCAGTGCTAGTAAAGAGACCCAGTACTTC; CDR3aa: CSASKETQYF
j_gene: TRBJ2-7; d_gene: TRBD2; len: 15; v_gene: TRBV5-1; CDR3nt: TGCGCCAGCAGCTTACTAGCGGGAGAAATAAGCGAGCAGTACTTC; CDR3aa: CASSLLAGEISEQYF
j_gene: TRBJ1-2; d_gene: -; len: 15; v_gene: TRBV27; CDR3nt: TGTGCCAGCAGTTTATCTTCACGGCCCTCGGGTGGCTACACCTTC; CDR3aa: CASSLSSRPSGGYTF
j_gene: TRBJ2-3; d_gene: -; len: 15; v_gene: TRBV7-2; CDR3nt: TGTGCCAGCAGCTTTTCTCTTACTAGCACAGATACGCAGTATTTT; CDR3aa: CASSFSLTSTDTQYF
j_gene: TRBJ2-3; d_gene: TRBD1; len: 15; v_gene: TRBV4-1; CDR3nt: TGCGCCAGCAGCGTCCGGGACAGGGGAGGAGATACGCAGTATTTT; CDR3aa: CASSVRDRGGDTQYF
j_gene: TRBJ1-2; d_gene: TRBD1; len: 14; v_gene: TRBV11-2; CDR3nt: TGTGCCAGCAGCTCATCGGACAGGGGGCAGGGCTACACCTTC; CDR3aa: CASSSSDRGQGYTF
j_gene: TRBJ2-1; d_gene: -; len: 15; v_gene: TRBV25-1; CDR3nt: TGTGCCAGCAGTGAGGGGTCAACTAGCAAGAATGAGCAGTTCTTC; CDR3aa: CASSEGSTSKNEQFF
j_gene: TRBJ1-2; d_gene: -; len: 13; v_gene: TRBV7-2; CDR3nt: TGTGCCAGCAGCTTAAATACCAGGGATGGCTACACCTTC; CDR3aa: CASSLNTRDGYTF
j_gene: TRBJ2-2; d_gene: -; len: 13; v_gene: TRBV6-5; CDR3nt: TGTGCCAGCAGTAACTGGCGATCCGGGGAGCTGTTTTTT; CDR3aa: CASSNWRSGELFF
j_gene: TRBJ2-2; d_gene: -; len: 15; v_gene: TRBV4-3; CDR3nt: TGCGCCAGCAGCCAACCGACTCGGGGTGCAGGGGAGCTGTTTTTT; CDR3aa: CASSQPTRGAGELFF
j_gene: TRBJ2-7; d_gene: -; len: 14; v_gene: TRBV6-5; CDR3nt: TGTGCCAGCAGTTACAGGGGGCGGGACTACGAGCAGTACTTC; CDR3aa: CASSYRGRDYEQYF
j_gene: TRBJ2-7; d_gene: TRBD1; len: 14; v_gene: TRBV6-5; CDR3nt: TGTGCCAGCAGGCGGGACAGGGCAACCTACGAGCAGTACTTC; CDR3aa: CASRRDRATYEQYF
j_gene: TRBJ2-7; d_gene: TRBD2; len: 14; v_gene: TRBV7-2; CDR3nt: TGTGCCAGCAGCGTGACTAGCGGACCCTACGAGCAGTACTTC; CDR3aa: CASSVTSGPYEQYF